This T cell receptor beta chain was obtained from a study of metastatic and nonmetastatic thyroid tumors. Whole-study context: Repertoires were compared across blood and tumor or nodule tissue from malignant and benign thyroid patients. Study findings and constraints: It was reportedly found that TCR beta diversity was significantly higher in malignant thyroid tumors than in benign nodules, a difference seen in both blood and tumor samples.

In the authors' methods: A papillary thyroid cancer distant-metastasis classifier was built from CDR3 differences across clinicopathological groups. TCRdb re-called clones from the PCR reads using MiXCR. TCRdb's processing, not the study's, gives the V and J calls here. Of around 26,000 clones in the sample, over 20% were seen once. Many counts were recorded for this clone. Its antigen is currently unknown. V lost 8 bases and J 1 base, leaving 11 bases between the germline ends. CDR3 length equals 13 residues. CDR1 is LGHDT, CDR2 YNNKEL, per germline (reference sequence). Thyroid surgery was preceded by no treatment in any patient.

This sequence joins TRBV3-1 and TRBJ1-1; the D gene is possibly TRBD1 (5 bases). The sequenced sample consisted of blood. The clonotype was recovered from a female donor with papillary thyroid cancer or a benign thyroid nodule (not recorded which). Some clones in this sample may be carry-over from other donors' samples. The CDR3 nucleotides are TGTGCCAGCGGGCCGACAGAGAACACTGAAGCTTTCTTT. As protein: CASGPTENTEAFF.